This passage covers 31 T cell receptor beta chains from one sample sequenced in a study of T cells in Graves' hyperthyroidism and ophthalmopathy. From RNA transcripts, TCR beta CDR3 regions were amplified. HTBI primers were used for first-round RT-PCR of the TCR CDR3. Via MiXCR, TCRdb re-called the multiplex PCR reads, giving one row per CDR3 protein. This table holds roughly 580,000 distinct CDR3 sequences, about 43% found once. Input material: peripheral blood or thyroid tissue (not recorded which). The receptors were gathered from a woman under 30 with Graves' hyperthyroidism.

This chain uses TRBV11-2 with TRBJ2-5; possibly TRBD2 for D (6 bases). V shed 2 bases and J shed 4 bases, with 20 bases lying between them. Germline V gene lookup returns CDR1 SGHAT and CDR2 FQNNGV. The CDR3 is made up of 17 amino acids. The CDR3 DNA is TGTGCCAGCAGCTTAAATCGACAGAGCGGGCTGGGAGAGACCCAGTACTTC. This codes for CASSLNRQSGLGETQYF.

The table lists this clonotype with many counts. The gene calls are TRBV7-8 and TRBJ1-1, with D hard to call. There are 14 residues in the CDR3. Germline loops: CDR1 SGHVS, CDR2 FQNEAQ. Trimming took 5 bases from V and 4 from J, leaving 14 bases between them. The CDR3 here is CASSPREGTTEAFF. The CDR3 coding sequence is TGTGCCAGCAGCCCGAGGGAGGGAACCACTGAAGCTTTCTTT.

The chain uses TRBV2 and TRBJ1-2, with D maybe TRBD1 (5 bases). The CDR3 has 15 amino acids. Trimming removed 2 bases at V and 5 bases at J, with 15 bases between. Germline V gives CDR1 SNHLY, CDR2 FYNNEI. CDR3 DNA: TGTGCCAGCAGTGAAATGTGGCAGGGCTCGTATGGCTACACCTTC. It codes for CASSEMWQGSYGYTF.

The V call is TRBV29-1, the J call TRBJ2-7; 10 nucleotides match TRBD1. V lost 7 bases to trimming and J lost 5 bases; unmatched junction nucleotides: 11. This CDR3 spans 14 amino acids. Germline-derived CDR1 and CDR2 are SQVTM and ANQGSEA. This CDR3 is CSALLRDRGNEQYF. The CDR3, as DNA: TGCAGCGCCTTGCTCCGGGACAGGGGCAACGAGCAGTACTTC.

The chain has TRBV9 and TRBJ2-7, with a possible D match to TRBD1 (6 bases). Germline CDR1 SGDLS, CDR2 YYNGEE. The CDR3 is 15 amino acids. Trimming left V 5 bases short and J 1 base short, with 16 bases between. CDR3 in amino acids: CASSATGSSSYEQYF. The DNA of the CDR3 is TGTGCCAGCAGTGCGACAGGTTCGTCTTCCTACGAGCAGTACTTC.

This chain uses TRBV10-3 with TRBJ2-5; D tentatively reads TRBD1 or TRBD2 (5 bases each). This CDR3 contains 12 residues. Germline CDR1 ENHRY, CDR2 SYGVKD. V was trimmed by 4 bases and J by 7 bases, leaving 10 bases between them. CDR3 sequence reads: CAISGGDGTQYF. The CDR3 DNA reads TGTGCCATCAGTGGAGGGGATGGGACCCAGTACTTC.

The rearrangement links TRBV12-3 or TRBV12-4 to TRBJ1-4; D not certain. Trimming stripped 1 base from V and 10 bases from J, with 16 bases between. The CDR3 has 15 amino acids. The CDR3, as DNA: TGTGCCAGCAGTTTAGATCGGGGTGACGGTTCAAAACTGTTTTTT. Translated: CASSLDRGDGSKLFF.

The DNA of the CDR3 is TGTGCCAGCAGCGTAGAGGGGGTAGAAAAACTGTTTTTT. This sequence encodes CASSVEGVEKLFF. This sequence joins TRBV9 and TRBJ1-4, with D perhaps TRBD1 (6 bases). Trimming cost V 0 bases and J 8 bases, with 8 bases left between them. The CDR3 runs 13 residues. The V gene's germline CDR1 is SGDLS and CDR2 YYNGEE.

Points on this clonotype: Relative to the germline gene, one junction end is altered; a read error may explain this. The V gene is TRBV24-1, the J gene TRBJ1-4, with D unclear. The germline CDR1 and CDR2 sequences are KGHDR and SFDVKD. CDR3 length: 12 amino acids. CDR3 sequence reads: CATSDRTLWTSF. The CDR3 region has the DNA TGTGCCACCAGTGACCGTACTCTTTGGACTAGTTTT.

The gene calls are TRBV7-2 and TRBJ1-5, with D possibly being TRBD1 (5 bases). V was trimmed by 1 base and J by 11 bases, leaving 15 bases between them. The CDR3 length is 14 residues. Germline V gene sequence: CDR1 SGHTA, CDR2 FQGNSA. The CDR3 sequence is CASSLDQGGETQHF. CDR3 coding DNA: TGTGCCAGCAGCTTAGACCAGGGTGGGGAGACCCAGCATTTT.

In this sample, this clonotype turned up many times. The genes are TRBV12-3 or TRBV12-4 and TRBJ1-2; D is ambiguous. Between the trimmed V and J ends, which lost 3 bases and 8 bases, there was a span of 7 bases. CDR3 length: 11 amino acids. As DNA, the CDR3 is TGTGCCAGCAGTTTGGGTAACGGCTACACCTTC. As protein: CASSLGNGYTF.

This clonotype was recorded many times. The chain uses TRBV7-9 and TRBJ2-6; 7 positions match TRBD1. The V gene end was trimmed by 3 bases and the J gene end by 0 bases; junction bases not matched to a gene: 2. The CDR3 covers 16 residues. The germline CDR1 and CDR2 sequences are SEHNR and FQNEAQ (reference sequence). The CDR3 is CASSLDRLSGANVLTF. The CDR3 nucleotides are TGTGCCAGCAGCTTGGACAGGCTCTCTGGGGCCAACGTCCTGACTTTC.

With respect to this clonotype: This may be a read error: a much more frequent sequence differs by one nucleotide. The chain combines TRBV7-8 with TRBJ1-2; 8 nucleotides align to TRBD1. The CDR3 loop spans 15 amino acids. Looked up from germline, CDR1 is SGHVS and CDR2 is FQNEAQ. CDR3 sequence reads: CAGSLRRGLNYGYTF. CDR3 sequence (DNA): TGTGCCGGCAGCCTACGCAGGGGGCTCAACTATGGCTACACCTTC. Filled out from reference TRBV7-8 and TRBJ1-2, the complete variable domain reads GAGVSQSPRYKVAKRGQDVALRCDPISGHVSLFWYQQALGQGPEFLTYFQNEAQLDKSGLPSDRFFAERPEGSVSTLKIQRTQQEDSAVYLCAGSLRRGLNYGYTFGSGTRLTVV.

The sample holds a few counts of this clonotype. This chain uses TRBV9 with TRBJ1-1; D remains unclear. The CDR3 covers 14 residues. Trimming removed 4 bases at V and 3 bases at J, with 13 bases between. Germline CDR1 SGDLS, CDR2 YYNGEE. The CDR3 DNA follows: TGTGCCAGCAGCCAAGATGCAGGAGACACTGAAGCTTTCTTT. Amino acids: CASSQDAGDTEAFF.

The chain has TRBV12-3 or TRBV12-4 and TRBJ1-2; 7 nucleotides agree with TRBD1. V gave up 6 bases and J gave up 3 bases; unmatched junction bases: 4. The CDR3 runs 13 residues. As DNA, the CDR3 is TGTGCCAGCAGAGATACAGGGGACTATGGCTACACCTTC. This translates into CASRDTGDYGYTF.

The CDR3 nucleotides are TGTGCCAGCAGTTTACAGATCCTGACTTTC. The encoded protein is CASSLQILTF. The rearrangement links TRBV12-3 or TRBV12-4 to TRBJ2-6; D is unclear. The CDR3 has 10 residues. Between the trimmed V and J ends, which lost 2 bases and 14 bases, there was a span of 4 bases.

This clonotype came up once. The chain couples TRBV7-3 to TRBJ2-5, with a weak D call TRBD2 (5 bases). Germline CDR1 and CDR2: SGHTA and FQGTGA. The CDR3 extends over 14 amino acids. Trimming left V 3 bases short and J 5 bases short, with 13 bases between. CDR3 sequence: CASSFRPRRETQYF. For the CDR3, the DNA is TGTGCCAGCAGCTTCCGGCCACGGAGGGAGACCCAGTACTTC.

This clonotype showed up many times. The gene calls are TRBV9 and TRBJ2-5; D call uncertain. This CDR3 has 15 residues. Germline lookup yields CDR1 SGDLS and CDR2 YYNGEE. Trimming shortened V by 0 bases and J by 5 bases, and 14 bases separated the two germline ends. Written as DNA, the CDR3 is TGTGCCAGCAGCGTAGGTTTGGCGGTGCGGGAGACCCAGTACTTC. Its translation: CASSVGLAVRETQYF.

This clonotype was recorded a few times. The V call is TRBV5-1, the J call TRBJ2-2; 12 nucleotides match TRBD2. Germline values: CDR1 SGHRS, CDR2 YFSETQ. The CDR3 totals 17 residues. After removal of 3 bases from V and 3 bases from J, the junction contained 6 bases not matched to a gene. In nucleotides, the CDR3 is TGCGCCAGCAGCTCTCTTGGGACTAGCGGGTACACCGGGGAGCTGTTTTTT. Amino acids: CASSSLGTSGYTGELFF.

This clonotype has a handful of counts. The chain links TRBV2 to TRBJ2-7; TRBD2 might be the D (6 bases). CDR1 and CDR2 from the germline V gene are SNHLY and FYNNEI. The CDR3 runs 13 residues. V dropped 4 bases and J dropped 6 bases, with 13 bases sitting between them. In DNA form, the CDR3 reads TGTGCCAGCAGTGGACTAGAACTCCCCGAGCAGTACTTC. It yields the protein CASSGLELPEQYF.

The J gene is TRBJ1-1, the V gene TRBV6-5; 7 positions match TRBD1. Germline V gene lookup returns CDR1 MNHEY and CDR2 SVGAGI. CDR3 size: 21 residues. V lost 5 bases, J lost 0 bases, and 24 bases stayed unmatched. CDR3 loop: CASSLLPVVFGQVTMNTEAFF. CDR3 sequence (DNA): TGTGCCAGCAGTCTACTCCCAGTTGTGTTCGGACAGGTCACGATGAACACTGAAGCTTTCTTT.

This clonotype was counted at least ten times. This sequence joins TRBV9 and TRBJ1-5; weak D call: TRBD1 (5 bases). This CDR3 is built from 13 residues. The germline V and J ends were trimmed by 3 bases and 6 bases, with 10 bases remaining between them. CDR1 is SGDLS, CDR2 YYNGEE, per germline. The CDR3 DNA reads as TGTGCCAGCAGCGCCAGGGTGGGTCAGCCCCAGCATTTT. Translation gives CASSARVGQPQHF. The entire variable domain, with the rest obtained from reference TRBV9 and TRBJ1-5, is as follows: DSGVTQTPKHLITATGQRVTLRCSPRSGDLSVYWYQQSLDQGLQFLIQYYNGEERAKGNILERFSAQQFPDLHSELNLSSLELGDSALYFCASSARVGQPQHFGDGTRLSIL.

This clonotype showed up just a few times. CDR3 in amino acids: CSTGTDTGELFF. The CDR3 DNA is TGCAGCACTGGGACGGACACCGGGGAGCTGTTTTTT. The rearrangement joins TRBV29-1 to TRBJ2-2; D is perhaps TRBD1 or TRBD2 (5 bases each). The germline V gene has CDR1 SQVTM and CDR2 ANQGSEA. V lost 8 bases and J 3 bases, leaving 10 bases between the germline ends. CDR3 length: 12 amino acids.

This sequence joins TRBV5-1 and TRBJ2-5, with 10 bases aligning to TRBD2. V lost 6 bases, J lost 4 bases, and 6 bases stayed unmatched. The CDR3 spans 14 residues. Germline values: CDR1 SGHRS, CDR2 YFSETQ. CDR3 in amino acids: CASTSGGPGETQYF. The CDR3 DNA follows: TGCGCCAGCACTAGCGGGGGTCCTGGAGAGACCCAGTACTTC. The complete variable domain, with remaining parts taken from reference TRBV5-1 and TRBJ2-5, reads KAGVTQTPRYLIKTRGQQVTLSCSPISGHRSVSWYQQTPGQGLQFLFEYFSETQRNKGNFPGRFSGRQFSNSRSEMNVSTLELGDSALYLCASTSGGPGETQYFGPGTRLLVL.

The V gene is TRBV7-2, the J gene TRBJ1-1; D is possibly TRBD1 (5 bases). The V gene's germline CDR1 is SGHTA and CDR2 FQGNSA. This CDR3 is 15 amino acids long. The V and J ends lost 5 bases and 3 bases respectively, with 16 bases between them. The CDR3: CASSKPRAKDTEAFF. DNA of the CDR3: TGTGCCAGCAGCAAGCCCAGGGCCAAGGACACTGAAGCTTTCTTT.

At least ten counts were recorded for this clonotype. The rearrangement links TRBV7-9 to TRBJ2-5; D is possibly TRBD1 (5 bases). Germline CDR1 reads SEHNR; CDR2 reads FQNEAQ (reference sequence). This CDR3 is 13 amino acids long. Between the trimmed V and J ends, which lost 8 bases and 1 base, there was a span of 11 bases. This CDR3 is CASSRQGQETQYF. CDR3 DNA: TGTGCCAGCTCCCGGCAGGGCCAAGAGACCCAGTACTTC.

The rearrangement links TRBV29-1 to TRBJ2-7; D perhaps matches TRBD1 (6 bases). This CDR3 is 14 amino acids long. CDR1 SQVTM and CDR2 ANQGSEA come from the germline V gene. The V and J ends lost 1 base and 3 bases respectively, with 13 bases between them. The CDR3 nucleotides are TGCAGCGTTGAAGCAGGGGCGGGCGGCTACGAGCAGTACTTC. Encoded protein: CSVEAGAGGYEQYF.

In DNA, the CDR3 is TGTGCCAGCAGCAATCTAGCGGAGACAAAAGAGACCCAGTACTTC. Its protein is CASSNLAETKETQYF. The chain uses TRBV10-3 and TRBJ2-5; 7 bases are shared with TRBD2. Germline assignment: CDR1 ENHRY and CDR2 SYGVKD. V lost 10 bases and J lost 3; bases outside the gene matches: 14. The CDR3 is made up of 15 amino acids.

About this clonotype: A much larger clone differs by one base, so this may be a read error. This chain links TRBV7-2 with TRBJ1-3; 8 bases map to TRBD1. The germline V gene encodes CDR1 SGHTA and CDR2 FQGNSA. Trimming at V came to 3 bases and at J to 5 bases, leaving 9 bases not matched to a gene. The CDR3 is 16 residues long. DNA for the CDR3: TGTGCCAGCAGCTTGGCAGGGGGCGCGCAGAGAAACACCATATATTTT. This sequence encodes CASSLAGGAQRNTIYF. The full variable domain, with the rest looked up from reference TRBV7-2 and TRBJ1-3, is GAGVSQSPSNKVTEKGKDVELRCDPISGHTALYWYRQSLGQGLEFLIYFQGNSAPDKSGLPSDRFSAERTGGSVSTLTIQRTQQEDSAVYLCASSLAGGAQRNTIYFGEGSWLTVV.

This clonotype has at least ten counts. V usage is TRBV2 and J usage is TRBJ1-2, with D unresolved. CDR3 length equals 12 residues. Trimming took 0 bases from V and 9 from J, leaving 8 bases between them. Looked up from germline, CDR1 is SNHLY and CDR2 is FYNNEI. CDR3 protein: CASSEASGRYTF. CDR3 DNA sequence: TGTGCCAGCAGTGAAGCGTCCGGCCGCTACACCTTC.

Details on this clonotype: A much larger clone differs from this one at a single base, so this may be a read error. The chain carries TRBV10-3 and TRBJ1-4; D remains ambiguous. CDR1 is ENHRY and CDR2 is SYGVKD in the germline V gene. Trimming took 2 bases from V and 7 from J, leaving 8 bases between them. The CDR3 spans 13 residues. The chain's CDR3 is CAISEADGEKLFF. DNA of the CDR3: TGTGCCATCAGTGAGGCCGACGGTGAAAAACTGTTTTTT.